This T cell receptor beta chain derives from a study of PD-L1 blockade in urothelial cancer. The wider study: At 3 weeks (second dose) and 6 weeks after starting treatment, blood was analyzed.

This table comes from immunoSEQ multiplex PCR, and its TCRdb copy is limited to in-frame clones, with some not included. The sample yields approximately 50,000 clones, 82% seen once. Time point denoted: pretreatment peripheral blood. With V trimmed by 8 bases and J by 5 bases, 9 bases remained unmatched. The V gene's germline CDR1 is MNHNY and CDR2 SVGAGI (reference sequence). The CDR3 runs to 14 residues. V and J are TRBV6-6 and TRBJ2-5, with 9 bases identical to TRBD2. This TCR came from a man in his forties or fifties with urothelial cancer. Specimen: PBMCs, collected around atezolizumab (anti-PD-L1) treatment. CDR3 nucleotides: TGTGCCAGCGTTAACAGCGGGAGGCTTGAGACCCAGTACTTC. This encodes CASVNSGRLETQYF.